These 32 T cell receptor beta chains were all obtained from the same sample, sequenced in a study of beta chain features in type 1 diabetes. Overall study findings and caveats: Moderate but significant shortening of TCRB CDR3s was recorded in all four CD4+ subsets from Type 1 diabetes patients.

Every bit of the isolated RNA underwent reverse transcription, so sequencing read expressed TCRB transcripts. The table came from immunoSEQ multiplex PCR; TCRdb's copy has only in-frame clones and leaves some out. Here the sample spans 330,000 or so clones, 10% to 15% being singletons. No antigen has been identified for these receptors. Material for sequencing was naive CD4+ T cells from blood. These receptors were collected from a woman younger than 35 with type 1 diabetes.

CDR3 sequence (DNA): TGTGCCAGCAGACCTCTCGCGGTCGGATCCTACGAGCAGTACTTC. As protein: CASRPLAVGSYEQYF. The chain couples TRBV6-5 to TRBJ2-7; no reliable D call. The length of the CDR3 is 15 residues. Germline assignment: CDR1 MNHEY and CDR2 SVGAGI. Trimming pared 6 bases from V and 1 base from J, leaving 16 bases between.

This clone was detected only a few times. This sequence joins TRBV7-2 and TRBJ1-2; D is uncertain. Trimming stripped 0 bases from V and 8 bases from J, with 16 bases between. From germline, CDR1 is SGHTA and CDR2 FQGNSA. The CDR3 loop spans 15 amino acids. The chain's CDR3 is CASSLAHTRSHGYTF. DNA of the CDR3: TGTGCCAGCAGCTTAGCGCATACGAGGTCCCACGGCTACACCTTC.

This clone was detected a few times. The V gene is TRBV30, the J gene TRBJ1-5, with 9 bases that match TRBD1. The length of the CDR3 is 14 residues. The germline V gene encodes CDR1 GTSNPN and CDR2 SVGIG (reference sequence). The V and J ends lost 1 base and 9 bases, in that order; junction bases with no gene match: 7. DNA for the CDR3: TGTGCCTGGAGTGGTGGACAGGGGCTCTCGCCCCAGCATTTT. Amino acid sequence: CAWSGGQGLSPQHF.

The chain combines TRBV19 with TRBJ1-2; 8 bases align to TRBD1. CDR3 length: 14 residues. Trimming removed 6 bases from V and 9 bases from J; junction bases left unmatched: 12. CDR1 and CDR2 (germline): LNHDA, SQIVND (reference sequence). The CDR3 spells CASSSPRDRISYTF. CDR3 bases: TGTGCCAGTAGCTCGCCCCGGGACAGGATAAGCTACACCTTC.

This clone has just a few counts. The gene calls are TRBV5-4 and TRBJ2-6, with D possibly TRBD2 on 5 matching bases. The CDR3 runs to 17 residues. The germline V gene encodes CDR1 SGHNT and CDR2 YYREEE (reference sequence). Trimming stripped 4 bases from V and 0 bases from J, with 14 bases between. CDR3 nucleotides: TGTGCCAGCAGCGAGGGCCATGGCCCCTCTGGGGCCAACGTCCTGACTTTC. This codes for CASSEGHGPSGANVLTF.

This clone was picked up a small number of times. The chain carries TRBV29-1 and TRBJ2-5, with 9 bases identical to TRBD2. V gave up 7 bases and J gave up 2 bases; unmatched junction bases: 2. The germline gives CDR1 SQVTM, CDR2 ANQGSEA. This CDR3 spans 12 amino acids. The chain's CDR3 is CSGAGGQETQYF. In DNA form, the CDR3 reads TGCAGCGGAGCGGGGGGACAAGAGACCCAGTACTTC.

This chain connects TRBV30 to TRBJ1-5; TRBD1 agrees at 7 bases. With 4 bases clipped from V and 6 bases from J, the junction kept 9 bases outside the gene matches. This CDR3 contains 14 residues. CDR1 GTSNPN and CDR2 SVGIG come from the germline V gene (reference sequence). This CDR3 reads CAWTRTGSGQPQHF. CDR3 nucleotide sequence: TGTGCCTGGACCCGGACAGGTTCGGGTCAGCCCCAGCATTTT.

This sequence joins TRBV28 and TRBJ2-3; TRBD2 might be the D (5 bases). V was trimmed by 3 bases and J by 1 base, leaving 11 bases between them. Germline CDR1 reads MDHEN; CDR2 reads SYDVKM. The CDR3 has 15 amino acids. The CDR3 bases are TGTGCCAGCAGTTTTGCGGGTTCAGGCACAGATACGCAGTATTTT. Translation gives CASSFAGSGTDTQYF.

The chain couples TRBV18 to TRBJ2-3; D ambiguous. The CDR3 length is 14 residues. The germline CDR1 and CDR2 sequences are KGHSH and LQKENI. Between the trimmed V and J ends, which lost 2 bases and 5 bases, there was a span of 11 bases. This CDR3 reads CASSPRGTIDTQYF. The CDR3 DNA sequence: TGTGCCAGCTCACCAAGAGGCACAATAGATACGCAGTATTTT.

This clone was detected a few times. The CDR3 is CASSVTAAGRQGTSTDTQYF. CDR3 in DNA: TGTGCCAGCAGCGTTACGGCGGCCGGGAGACAGGGAACGAGCACAGATACGCAGTATTTT. This chain connects TRBV9 to TRBJ2-3, with D possibly matching TRBD1 (7 bases). In germline, CDR1 is SGDLS, CDR2 YYNGEE. The length of the CDR3 is 20 residues. V was pared by 2 bases and J by 0 bases, with 25 bases between.

This clone came up a few times. The chain combines TRBV7-2 with TRBJ2-1; 13 bases line up with TRBD2. The CDR3 runs 15 residues. Trimming cost V 1 base and J 8 bases; bases outside gene matches: 2. Germline CDR1 reads SGHTA; CDR2 reads FQGNSA. As DNA, the CDR3 is TGTGCCAGCAGCTTAGGGACTAGCGGGAGCCATGAGCAGTTCTTC. Translated, it gives CASSLGTSGSHEQFF.

V usage is TRBV7-2 and J usage is TRBJ2-5, with 10 positions matching TRBD2. J gave up 7 bases and V 5 bases, and 13 bases lay outside the gene matches. CDR1 is SGHTA and CDR2 is FQGNSA in the germline V gene. The CDR3 is 16 amino acids. The CDR3 nucleotides read TGTGCCAGCAGCGGAGGGCCTAGCGGGGGTCAGGCGACCCAGTACTTC. Protein product: CASSGGPSGGQATQYF. The complete variable domain, with remaining parts taken from reference TRBV7-2 and TRBJ2-5, reads GAGVSQSPSNKVTEKGKDVELRCDPISGHTALYWYRQSLGQGLEFLIYFQGNSAPDKSGLPSDRFSAERTGGSVSTLTIQRTQQEDSAVYLCASSGGPSGGQATQYFGPGTRLLVL.

This sequence joins TRBV28 and TRBJ1-1, with D possibly TRBD1 on 6 matching bases. The CDR3 is made up of 12 amino acids. In germline, CDR1 is MDHEN, CDR2 SYDVKM. V lost 1 base and J 8 bases, leaving 8 bases between the germline ends. The CDR3 loop reads CASSLLQGEAFF. CDR3 coding DNA: TGTGCCAGCAGTTTATTACAGGGAGAAGCTTTCTTT.

The table lists this clone with a few counts. This sequence joins TRBV29-1 and TRBJ2-3; D remains ambiguous. CDR1 is SQVTM and CDR2 is ANQGSEA in the germline V gene. Trimming stripped 4 bases from V and 2 bases from J, with 10 bases between. This CDR3 is 13 amino acids long. CDR3 region: CSVGAAITDTQYF. For the CDR3, the DNA is TGCAGCGTTGGGGCAGCAATCACAGATACGCAGTATTTT.

This clone has just a few counts. The chain joins TRBV4-3 to TRBJ1-6; no clear D. The CDR3 has 18 residues. V was pared by 0 bases and J by 8 bases, with 20 bases between. Looked up from germline, CDR1 is LGHNA and CDR2 is YSLEER. The CDR3 is CASSQEDGRRAGDSPLHF. For the CDR3, the DNA is TGCGCCAGCAGCCAAGAGGACGGAAGGCGAGCCGGGGATTCACCCCTCCACTTT.

This clone was found a few times. In DNA, the CDR3 is TGCGCCAGCAGCCAATGGGGACAGGGGCGGACTGAAGCTTTCTTT. Its protein product is CASSQWGQGRTEAFF. The chain recombines TRBV4-1 with TRBJ1-1, with 10 bases identical to TRBD1. CDR1 MGHRA and CDR2 YSYEKL come from the germline V gene. J gave up 5 bases and V 2 bases, and 5 bases lay outside the gene matches. The CDR3 contains 15 residues.

J is TRBJ1-5 and V is TRBV28, with TRBD1 identical over 7 bases. CDR3 length equals 15 residues. Trimming at V came to 6 bases and at J to 2 bases, leaving 7 bases not matched to a gene. Germline CDR1 MDHEN, CDR2 SYDVKM. DNA of the CDR3: TGTGCCAGCAGGCCCGACAGGGTTCGCAATCAGCCCCAGCATTTT. Translation gives CASRPDRVRNQPQHF. Full variable domain (rest looked up from reference TRBV28 and TRBJ1-5): DVKVTQSSRYLVKRTGEKVFLECVQDMDHENMFWYRQDPGLGLRLIYFSYDVKMKEKGDIPEGYSVSREKKERFSLILESASTNQTSMYLCASRPDRVRNQPQHFGDGTRLSIL.

This clone occurred a few times. The J gene is TRBJ2-6, the V gene TRBV9, with D tentatively TRBD1 (5 bases). Looked up from germline, CDR1 is SGDLS and CDR2 is YYNGEE. The CDR3 sequence is 15 residues long. V dropped 4 bases and J dropped 2 bases, with 10 bases sitting between them. This CDR3 is CASSPRVPGANVLTF. The CDR3 bases are TGTGCCAGCAGCCCCAGGGTTCCTGGGGCCAACGTCCTGACTTTC. Supplemented by reference TRBV9 and TRBJ2-6, the full variable domain reads DSGVTQTPKHLITATGQRVTLRCSPRSGDLSVYWYQQSLDQGLQFLIQYYNGEERAKGNILERFSAQQFPDLHSELNLSSLELGDSALYFCASSPRVPGANVLTFGAGSRLTVL.

The chain combines TRBV7-3 with TRBJ2-1; 9 bases line up with TRBD2. Germline V gene sequence: CDR1 SGHTA, CDR2 FQGTGA. This CDR3 has 13 residues. V lost 8 bases, J lost 6 bases, and 5 bases stayed unmatched. The CDR3 loop reads CASARLAANEQFF. The DNA of the CDR3 is TGTGCCAGCGCGCGACTAGCGGCCAATGAGCAGTTCTTC.

With respect to this clone: The junction and the germline gene differ at one end; a read error may be behind it. The J gene is TRBJ2-1, the V gene TRBV13; TRBD1 agrees at 10 bases. Germline V lookup: CDR1 PRHDT, CDR2 FYEKMQ (reference sequence). The CDR3 runs to 14 residues. CDR3 bases: TGTGCCAACAGCTTCGGGACAGGGGATGGTGGGCAGTTCTTC. Its translation: CANSFGTGDGGQFF.

This clone was counted between two and nine times. The rearrangement joins TRBV30 to TRBJ2-1; possibly TRBD1 for D (6 bases). Germline CDR1 and CDR2: GTSNPN and SVGIG (reference sequence). The V end lost 4 bases, the J end lost 2 bases, and 15 bases lay between the germline ends. The CDR3 runs 15 residues. The CDR3 DNA reads TGTGCCTGGACAACAGGGATCGATACCTACAATGAGCAGTTCTTC. Its translation: CAWTTGIDTYNEQFF.

The chain has TRBV2 and TRBJ2-5, with a possible D match to TRBD1 (6 bases). V lost 6 bases and J lost 7, with 21 bases in between. This CDR3 contains 15 residues. Germline V gene lookup returns CDR1 SNHLY and CDR2 FYNNEI. The CDR3 nucleotides read TGTGCCAGCAGGCTACCGGCCTCCCCCAGGGGGACCCAGTACTTC. Translation gives CASRLPASPRGTQYF.

This clone appeared a few times. The rearrangement links TRBV5-6 to TRBJ1-1; TRBD1 is a possible D gene (6 bases). V was shortened by 3 bases and J by 11 bases, with 14 bases between the two germline ends. Per the germline V gene, CDR1 is SGHDT and CDR2 is YYEEEE. The CDR3 totals 12 residues. The DNA for the CDR3 is TGTGCCAGCAGCTCTACAGGGCTGGTGGCTTTCTTT. It yields the protein CASSSTGLVAFF.

This clone was seen more than once but under ten times. The V call is TRBV4-1, the J call TRBJ2-3, with D possibly matching TRBD2 (6 bases). Trimming stripped 3 bases from V and 6 bases from J, with 25 bases between. Germline CDR1 MGHRA, CDR2 YSYEKL. CDR3 length: 18 residues. DNA for the CDR3: TGCGCCAGCAGCCAGGATCCGGGACTGGCTCCTAAACGGGATACGCAGTATTTT. Translated: CASSQDPGLAPKRDTQYF.

This clone was observed a handful of times. This rearrangement joins TRBV27 to TRBJ1-2; 10 bases match TRBD1. This CDR3 region has 14 residues. CDR1 MNHEY and CDR2 SMNVEV come from the germline V gene (reference sequence). The V gene end was trimmed by 4 bases and the J gene end by 5 bases; junction bases not matched to a gene: 4. The CDR3 region is CASSSRTGGYGYTF. CDR3 nucleotide sequence: TGTGCCAGCAGTTCCCGGACAGGGGGATATGGCTACACCTTC.

A note on this clone: The sample holds other DNA sequences that translate to the same CDR3. This chain uses TRBV2 with TRBJ2-5, with D unresolved. Germline V gives CDR1 SNHLY, CDR2 FYNNEI. The germline V and J ends were trimmed by 6 bases and 2 bases, with 4 bases remaining between them. CDR3 length: 11 residues. The CDR3 DNA reads as TGTGCCAGCAGCCCGCAAGAGACCCAGTACTTC. Its translation is CASSPQETQYF.

In its sample, this clone was seen a few times. V and J are TRBV4-1 and TRBJ2-7; 10 bases are a match to TRBD1. The CDR3 contains 16 residues. Per germline, CDR1 MGHRA and CDR2 YSYEKL. V lost 2 bases and J lost 7; bases outside the gene matches: 11. DNA of the CDR3: TGCGCCAGCAGCCAACCCCACCGGACAGGGGGAAGGGAGCAGTACTTC. Its protein product is CASSQPHRTGGREQYF.

This clone was seen more than once but under ten times. Other DNA sequences in this sample translate to the same CDR3. J is TRBJ2-7 and V is TRBV5-6, with D maybe TRBD1 (5 bases). The CDR3 consists of 11 residues. The V and J ends lost 0 bases and 7 bases respectively, with 5 bases between them. From germline, CDR1 is SGHDT and CDR2 YYEEEE. CDR3 in amino acids: CASSLAGEQYF. CDR3 in DNA: TGTGCCAGCAGCTTGGCAGGGGAGCAGTACTTC.

This clone was seen a handful of times. The J gene is TRBJ1-2, the V gene TRBV4-3, with 7 bases fitting TRBD1. This CDR3 contains 15 residues. V gave up 0 bases and J gave up 4 bases; unmatched junction bases: 5. Looked up from germline, CDR1 is LGHNA and CDR2 is YSLEER. CDR3 region: CASSQDHRGAYGYTF. The CDR3 region has the DNA TGCGCCAGCAGCCAAGATCACAGGGGAGCCTATGGCTACACCTTC.

This clone was counted only a few times. The chain is built from TRBV7-2 and TRBJ1-4, with 7 positions matching TRBD1. Trimming removed 5 bases from V and 7 bases from J; junction bases left unmatched: 4. There are 13 residues in the CDR3. Germline V gene sequence: CDR1 SGHTA, CDR2 FQGNSA. CDR3 region: CASSPGTAEKLFF. The CDR3 DNA is TGTGCCAGCAGCCCCGGGACAGCTGAAAAACTGTTTTTT.

V usage is TRBV27 and J usage is TRBJ2-1; the match to TRBD1 covers 7 bases. V lost 5 bases to trimming and J lost 5 bases; unmatched junction nucleotides: 6. CDR1 and CDR2 from the germline V gene are MNHEY and SMNVEV (reference sequence). This CDR3 contains 14 residues. The CDR3 sequence: CASSIRDSHNEQFF. CDR3 DNA: TGTGCCAGCAGTATCCGGGACAGTCACAATGAGCAGTTCTTC.

In the case of this clone: The sample carries other DNA sequences with the same CDR3. The rearrangement joins TRBV18 to TRBJ2-7; maybe TRBD1 (5 bases). This CDR3 has 14 residues. Germline V gene lookup returns CDR1 KGHSH and CDR2 LQKENI. Trimming left V 2 bases short and J 0 bases short, with 8 bases between. The chain's CDR3 is CASSPGQASYEQYF. As DNA, the CDR3 is TGTGCCAGCTCACCAGGACAAGCCTCCTACGAGCAGTACTTC.